Sequencing of this T cell receptor (beta chain) was carried out in a study of low-dose radiotherapy and immunotherapy resistance in tumors. The overall study: It was every two weeks, one day before radiation and immunotherapy, that intravenous cyclophosphamide 200 mg/m2 was given.

Primers targeting TRAV and TRBV primed first-strand cDNA, covering alpha and beta chains. TCRs were put through about 20 PCR cycles of amplification with Phusion. A constant-region primer and the V-primer adapter served as the primer pair. Using its own MiXCR run on the reads, TCRdb lists one record per CDR3 protein. The data show 65,000 to 95,000 distinct CDR3 sequences, with 15% to 20% seen just once and around 6.3% held by the top ten. Germline assignment: CDR1 MNHEY and CDR2 SVGEGT. Trimming removed 5 bases at V and 5 bases at J, with 7 bases between. CDR3 length: 11 residues. Indicated time point: before trial treatment. This clonotype came up a few times.

The chain is built from TRBV6-2 or TRBV6-3 and TRBJ2-7; D unresolved. Sequenced here: PBMCs, sampled before treatment. This sequence originates from a male donor with prostate cancer. CDR3 nucleotide sequence: TGTGCCAGCAGTGAAGTGAACGAGCAGTACTTC. Its translation: CASSEVNEQYF.